The T cell receptor beta chain described here comes from a study of identical twins. This clonotype was counted between two and nine times. The germline V and J ends were trimmed by 3 bases and 2 bases, with 22 bases remaining between them. The CDR3 has 19 residues. TCRdb reprocessed the 5' RACE reads via MiXCR and lists one record per CDR3 protein. The repertoire has 400,000 to 600,000 distinct CDR3 sequences, 20% to 25% of them found once; the top ten carry approximately 0.5%. The same sample was also studied in work on yellow fever vaccine responses in identical twins.

This chain joins TRBV12-3 or TRBV12-4 and TRBJ2-2; D tentatively reads TRBD1 or TRBD2 (5 bases each). The receptor was derived from a woman aged 18-29 years in good health. The sample consisted of CD4+ T cells sorted from blood. The CDR3 here is CASSFTGMLGDLNTGELFF. The CDR3, as DNA: TGTGCCAGCAGTTTTACGGGCATGTTGGGGGACCTAAACACCGGGGAGCTGTTTTTT.